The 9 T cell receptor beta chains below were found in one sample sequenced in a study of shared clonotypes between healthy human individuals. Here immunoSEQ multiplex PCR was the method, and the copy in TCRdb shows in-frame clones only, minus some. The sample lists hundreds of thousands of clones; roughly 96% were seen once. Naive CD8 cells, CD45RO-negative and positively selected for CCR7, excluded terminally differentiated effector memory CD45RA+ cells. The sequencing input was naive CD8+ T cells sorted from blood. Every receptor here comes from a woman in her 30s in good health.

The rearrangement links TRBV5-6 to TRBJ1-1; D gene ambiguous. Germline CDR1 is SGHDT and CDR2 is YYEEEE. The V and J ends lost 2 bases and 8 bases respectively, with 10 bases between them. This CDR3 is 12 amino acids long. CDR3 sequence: CASSFRTDEAFF. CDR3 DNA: TGTGCCAGCAGCTTCCGGACGGACGAAGCTTTCTTT.

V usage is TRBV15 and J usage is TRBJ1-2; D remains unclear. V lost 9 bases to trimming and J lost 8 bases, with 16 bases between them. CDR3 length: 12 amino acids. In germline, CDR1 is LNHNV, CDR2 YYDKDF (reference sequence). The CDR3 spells CATGQPWEGYTF. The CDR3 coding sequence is TGTGCCACGGGTCAGCCCTGGGAAGGCTACACCTTC.

This chain's CDR3 is CASQGWGNQPQHF. The CDR3 bases are TGTGCCAGCCAAGGGTGGGGCAATCAGCCCCAGCATTTT. The rearrangement joins TRBV6-6 to TRBJ1-5; D ambiguous. Germline loops: CDR1 MNHNY, CDR2 SVGAGI (reference sequence). The CDR3 contains 13 residues. With 8 bases removed from V and 2 bases from J, the gap between germline ends came to 10 bases.

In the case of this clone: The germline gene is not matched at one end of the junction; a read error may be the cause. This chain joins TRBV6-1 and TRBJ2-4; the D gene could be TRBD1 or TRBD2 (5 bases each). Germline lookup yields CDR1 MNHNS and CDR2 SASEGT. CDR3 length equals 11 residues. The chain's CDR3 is CASSENGTPNF. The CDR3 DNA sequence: TGTGCCAGCAGTGAAAACGGGACCCCAAACTTC.

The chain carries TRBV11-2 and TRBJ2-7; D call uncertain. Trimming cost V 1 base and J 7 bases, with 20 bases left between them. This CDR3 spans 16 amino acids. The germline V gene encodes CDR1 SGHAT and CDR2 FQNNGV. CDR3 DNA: TGTGCCAGCAGCTTAGCCCTGGGTCAAGCCCCAGCGGAGCAGTACTTC. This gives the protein CASSLALGQAPAEQYF.

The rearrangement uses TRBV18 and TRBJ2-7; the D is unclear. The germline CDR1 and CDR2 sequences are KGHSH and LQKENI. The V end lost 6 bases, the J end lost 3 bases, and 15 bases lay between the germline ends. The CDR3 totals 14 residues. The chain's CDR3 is CASSVTGINYEQYF. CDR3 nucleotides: TGTGCCAGCTCTGTGACTGGGATTAACTACGAGCAGTACTTC.

Here the CDR3 reads CASSGPPGQEYEQYF. The CDR3, as DNA: TGTGCCAGTAGTGGACCCCCGGGACAGGAATACGAGCAGTACTTC. V is TRBV19 and J is TRBJ2-7, with 8 bases fitting TRBD1. The V segment lost 5 bases and the J segment 4 bases; nucleotides outside the gene matches: 10. Germline CDR1 reads LNHDA; CDR2 reads SQIVND (reference sequence). The CDR3 covers 15 residues.

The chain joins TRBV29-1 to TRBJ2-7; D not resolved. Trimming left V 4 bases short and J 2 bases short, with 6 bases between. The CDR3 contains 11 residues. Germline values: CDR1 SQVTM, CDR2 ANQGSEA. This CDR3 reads CSVADTYEQYF. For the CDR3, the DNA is TGCAGCGTTGCGGATACCTACGAGCAGTACTTC.

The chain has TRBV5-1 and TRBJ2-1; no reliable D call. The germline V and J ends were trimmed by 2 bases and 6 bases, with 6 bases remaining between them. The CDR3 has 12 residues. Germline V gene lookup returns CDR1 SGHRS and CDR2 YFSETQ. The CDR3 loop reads CASSLTANEQFF. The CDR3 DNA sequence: TGCGCCAGCAGCTTAACGGCCAATGAGCAGTTCTTC.